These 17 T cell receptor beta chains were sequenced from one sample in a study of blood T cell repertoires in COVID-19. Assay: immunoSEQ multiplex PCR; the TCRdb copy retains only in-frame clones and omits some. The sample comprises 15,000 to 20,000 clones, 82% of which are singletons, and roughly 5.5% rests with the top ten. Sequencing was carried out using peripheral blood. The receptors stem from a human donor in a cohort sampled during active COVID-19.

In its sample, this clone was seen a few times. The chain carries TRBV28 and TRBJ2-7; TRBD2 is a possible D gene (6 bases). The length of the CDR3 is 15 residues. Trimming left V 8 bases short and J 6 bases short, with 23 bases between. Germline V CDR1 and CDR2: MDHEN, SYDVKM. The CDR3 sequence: CASLSAGLGIAEQYF. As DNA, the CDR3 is TGTGCCAGCCTCTCCGCGGGACTGGGGATCGCCGAGCAGTACTTC. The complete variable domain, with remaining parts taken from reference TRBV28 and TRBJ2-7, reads DVKVTQSSRYLVKRTGEKVFLECVQDMDHENMFWYRQDPGLGLRLIYFSYDVKMKEKGDIPEGYSVSREKKERFSLILESASTNQTSMYLCASLSAGLGIAEQYFGPGTRLTVT.

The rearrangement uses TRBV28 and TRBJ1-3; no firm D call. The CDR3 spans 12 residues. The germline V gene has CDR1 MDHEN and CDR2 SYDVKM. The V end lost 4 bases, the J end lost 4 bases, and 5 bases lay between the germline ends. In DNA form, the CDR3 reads TGTGCCAGCAGTTCACAGGGAAACACCATATATTTT. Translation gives CASSSQGNTIYF.

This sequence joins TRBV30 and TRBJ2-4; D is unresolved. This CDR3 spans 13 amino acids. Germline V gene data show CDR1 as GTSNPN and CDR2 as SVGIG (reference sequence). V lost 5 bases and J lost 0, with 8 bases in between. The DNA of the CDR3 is TGTGCCTGGTCCCCTCTAGCCAAAAACATTCAGTACTTC. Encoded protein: CAWSPLAKNIQYF.

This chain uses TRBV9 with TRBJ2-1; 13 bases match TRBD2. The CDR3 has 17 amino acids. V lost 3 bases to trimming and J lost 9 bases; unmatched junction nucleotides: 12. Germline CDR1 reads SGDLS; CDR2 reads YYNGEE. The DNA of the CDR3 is TGTGCCAGCAGCGCAGGGGGCGGGACTAGCGGGAACGGTGAGCAGTTCTTC. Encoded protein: CASSAGGGTSGNGEQFF.

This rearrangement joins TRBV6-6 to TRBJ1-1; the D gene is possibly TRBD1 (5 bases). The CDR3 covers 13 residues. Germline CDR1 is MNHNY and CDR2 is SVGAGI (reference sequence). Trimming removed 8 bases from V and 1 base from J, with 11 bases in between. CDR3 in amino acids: CASFGRENTEAFF. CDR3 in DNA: TGTGCCAGCTTCGGCAGGGAGAACACTGAAGCTTTCTTT.

DNA of the CDR3: TGTGCCAGCAGTGAAGGGGCAGGGAACACTGAAGCTTTCTTT. The encoded protein is CASSEGAGNTEAFF. This chain connects TRBV6-1 to TRBJ1-1; D ambiguous. CDR1 is MNHNS, CDR2 SASEGT, per germline. V was trimmed by 1 base and J by 1 base, leaving 7 bases between them. The length of the CDR3 is 14 residues.

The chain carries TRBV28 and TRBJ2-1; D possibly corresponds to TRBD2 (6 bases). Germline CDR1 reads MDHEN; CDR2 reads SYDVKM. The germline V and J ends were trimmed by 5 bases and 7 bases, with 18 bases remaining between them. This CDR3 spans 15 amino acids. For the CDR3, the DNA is TGTGCCAGCAGTGCGGGGACTTTAGAGTTGAATGAGCAGTTCTTC. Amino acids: CASSAGTLELNEQFF.

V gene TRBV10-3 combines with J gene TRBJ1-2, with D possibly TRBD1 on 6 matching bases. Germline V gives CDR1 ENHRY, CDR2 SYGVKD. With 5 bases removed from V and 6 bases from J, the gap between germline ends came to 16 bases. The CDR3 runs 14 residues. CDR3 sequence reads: CAISSGERLNGYTF. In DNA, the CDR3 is TGTGCCATCAGTTCAGGGGAAAGGTTGAATGGCTACACCTTC.

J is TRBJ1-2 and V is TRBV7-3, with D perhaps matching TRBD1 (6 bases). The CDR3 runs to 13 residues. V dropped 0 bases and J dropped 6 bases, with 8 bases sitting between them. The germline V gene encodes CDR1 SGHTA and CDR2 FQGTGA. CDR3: CASSLTRTDGYTF. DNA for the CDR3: TGTGCCAGCAGCTTAACCCGGACAGATGGCTACACCTTC.

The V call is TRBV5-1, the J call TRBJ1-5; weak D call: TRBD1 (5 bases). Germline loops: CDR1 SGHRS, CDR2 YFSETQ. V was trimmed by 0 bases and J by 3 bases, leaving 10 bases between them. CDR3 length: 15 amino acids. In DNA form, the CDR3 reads TGCGCCAGCAGCTTGGAGGGGTTGAACAATCAGCCCCAGCATTTT. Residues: CASSLEGLNNQPQHF. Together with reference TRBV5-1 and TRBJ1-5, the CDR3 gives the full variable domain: KAGVTQTPRYLIKTRGQQVTLSCSPISGHRSVSWYQQTPGQGLQFLFEYFSETQRNKGNFPGRFSGRQFSNSRSEMNVSTLELGDSALYLCASSLEGLNNQPQHFGDGTRLSIL.

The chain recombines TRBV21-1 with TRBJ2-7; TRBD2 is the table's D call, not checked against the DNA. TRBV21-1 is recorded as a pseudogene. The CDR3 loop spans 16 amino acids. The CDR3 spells CASSKARTLRLYEQYF. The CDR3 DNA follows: TGTGCCAGCAGCAAAGCTCGGACTCTCCGGCTCTACGAGCAGTACTTC.

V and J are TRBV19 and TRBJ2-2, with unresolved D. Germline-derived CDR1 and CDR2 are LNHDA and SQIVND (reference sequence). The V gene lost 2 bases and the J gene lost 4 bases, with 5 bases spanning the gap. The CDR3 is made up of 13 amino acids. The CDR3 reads CASSILFTGELFF. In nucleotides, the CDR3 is TGTGCCAGTAGTATATTATTCACCGGGGAGCTGTTTTTT.

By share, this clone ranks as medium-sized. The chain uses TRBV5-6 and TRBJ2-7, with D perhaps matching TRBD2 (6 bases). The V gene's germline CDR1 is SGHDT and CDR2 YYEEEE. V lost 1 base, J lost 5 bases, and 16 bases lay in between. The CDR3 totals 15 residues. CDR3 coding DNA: TGTGCCAGCAGCTTGCGGGGGTACGACTTCCACGAGCAGTACTTC. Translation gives CASSLRGYDFHEQYF.

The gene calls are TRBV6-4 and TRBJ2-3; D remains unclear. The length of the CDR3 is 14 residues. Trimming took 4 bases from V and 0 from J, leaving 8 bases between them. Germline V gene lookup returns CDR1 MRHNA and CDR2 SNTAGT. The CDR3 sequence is CASSVEPSTDTQYF. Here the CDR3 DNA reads TGTGCCAGCAGTGTAGAACCTAGCACAGATACGCAGTATTTT.

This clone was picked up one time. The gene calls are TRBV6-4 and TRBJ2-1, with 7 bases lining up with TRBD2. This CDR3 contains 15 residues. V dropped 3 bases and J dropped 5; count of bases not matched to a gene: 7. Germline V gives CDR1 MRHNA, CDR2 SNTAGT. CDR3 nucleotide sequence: TGTGCCAGCAGTGAGTTAGCGGGCGGCCACAATGAGCAGTTCTTC. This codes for CASSELAGGHNEQFF.

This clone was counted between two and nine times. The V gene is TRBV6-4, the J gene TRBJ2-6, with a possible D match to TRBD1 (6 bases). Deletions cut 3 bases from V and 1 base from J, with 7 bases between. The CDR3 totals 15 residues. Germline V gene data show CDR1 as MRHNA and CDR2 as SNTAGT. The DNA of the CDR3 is TGTGCCAGCAGTGAAAGGGGGTCTGGGGCCAACGTCCTGACTTTC. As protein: CASSERGSGANVLTF.

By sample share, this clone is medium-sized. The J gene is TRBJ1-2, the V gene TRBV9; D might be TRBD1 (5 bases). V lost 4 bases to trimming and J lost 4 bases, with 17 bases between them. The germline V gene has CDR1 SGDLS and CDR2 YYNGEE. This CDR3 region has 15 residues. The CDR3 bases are TGTGCCAGCAGCCCCTCCGTGACAGACCTCTATGGCTACACCTTC. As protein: CASSPSVTDLYGYTF.